The sample holds many counts of the clone carrying this T cell receptor (beta chain). The data were produced by immunoSEQ multiplex PCR, yet TCRdb's version contains in-frame clones alone and is incomplete. This sample comprises more than 30,000 clones, none seen once only. This specimen comes from a study of T cells after posttransplantation cyclophosphamide. This TCR was sampled from a girl between 10 and 17 years old in good health, CMV-negative, and a related stem cell transplant donor. Sequenced sample: PBMCs.

Written as DNA, the CDR3 is TGTGCCAGTAGTTCCCCAGGACAGACCATCACTGAAGCTTTCTTT. Protein: CASSSPGQTITEAFF. The chain carries TRBV19 and TRBJ1-1; weak D call: TRBD1 (6 bases). CDR1 and CDR2 from the germline V gene are LNHDA and SQIVND (reference sequence). CDR3 length: 15 residues. Trimming removed 5 bases at V and 4 bases at J, with 17 bases between.